A single sample is the source of the 23 T cell receptor beta chains below, sequenced in a study of beta chain features in type 1 diabetes. Findings and caveats of the study: TCRB CDR3s from Type 1 diabetes patients were moderately but significantly shorter in all four CD4+ subsets.

The authors reverse transcribed all of the isolated RNA, so sequencing captured expressed TCRB transcripts. The table came from immunoSEQ multiplex PCR; TCRdb's copy has only in-frame clones and leaves some out. Of 600,000 or so clones in the sample, over 13% are singletons; the top ten hold 0.035% to 0.045%. For these TCRs, the target antigens are not known. Sequencing input: naive CD4+ T cells from blood. These receptors all stem from a young man with type 1 diabetes.

Comments on this clone: Other DNA sequences within the sample encode an identical CDR3. V gene TRBV7-9 combines with J gene TRBJ1-3, with D tentatively TRBD1 (5 bases). From germline, CDR1 is SEHNR and CDR2 FQNEAQ (reference sequence). The CDR3 has 15 amino acids. Trimming cost V 4 bases and J 4 bases, with 14 bases left between them. CDR3 sequence (DNA): TGTGCCAGCAGCTCACCAGGGTTCGCAGGAAACACCATATATTTT. Translated: CASSSPGFAGNTIYF.

This clone was observed a few times. The rearrangement joins TRBV2 to TRBJ1-5, with 9 bases fitting TRBD1. This CDR3 has 13 amino acids. Looked up from germline, CDR1 is SNHLY and CDR2 is FYNNEI. Trimming at V came to 8 bases and at J to 9 bases, leaving 8 bases not matched to a gene. CDR3 sequence: CASSGDRVRPQHF. DNA for the CDR3: TGTGCCAGCTCTGGGGACAGGGTCAGGCCCCAGCATTTT.

The J gene is TRBJ2-3, the V gene TRBV5-1, with unresolved D. Per the germline V gene, CDR1 is SGHRS and CDR2 is YFSETQ. The CDR3 loop spans 14 amino acids. Trimming took 4 bases from V and 4 from J, leaving 13 bases between them. Here the CDR3 reads CASSLTPFADTQYF. The CDR3 DNA reads TGCGCCAGCAGCCTTACCCCTTTCGCAGATACGCAGTATTTT.

This clone was counted between two and nine times. The CDR3 loop is CASKGVGTEREVTYNEQFF. The CDR3 DNA reads TGCGCCAGCAAGGGTGTGGGGACTGAGCGGGAGGTCACCTACAATGAGCAGTTCTTC. The genes are TRBV5-1 and TRBJ2-1; 9 nucleotides align to TRBD2. Germline V gives CDR1 SGHRS, CDR2 YFSETQ. CDR3 size: 19 residues. The trim removed 6 bases at V and 2 bases at J, leaving 18 bases unmatched.

The genes are TRBV4-2 and TRBJ1-5; 9 nucleotides agree with TRBD1. From germline, CDR1 is LGHNA and CDR2 YNFKEQ. This CDR3 has 16 amino acids. J gave up 6 bases and V 1 base, and 7 bases lay outside the gene matches. The DNA of the CDR3 is TGTGCCAGCAGCCAAGTCTGGGACAGGGAAGGTCAGCCCCAGCATTTT. Translating gives CASSQVWDREGQPQHF.

The chain has TRBV7-9 and TRBJ2-3; maybe TRBD1 (6 bases). This CDR3 has 13 amino acids. The V gene lost 5 bases and the J gene lost 3 bases, with 9 bases spanning the gap. Germline assignment: CDR1 SEHNR and CDR2 FQNEAQ (reference sequence). The CDR3 protein is CASSDQGTDTQYF. CDR3 DNA sequence: TGTGCCAGCAGCGACCAGGGGACAGATACGCAGTATTTT.

V is TRBV30 and J is TRBJ2-4, with unresolved D. The V gene's germline CDR1 is GTSNPN and CDR2 SVGIG (reference sequence). Trimming removed 2 bases at V and 2 bases at J, with 7 bases between. The CDR3 is 13 residues long. CDR3 nucleotides: TGTGCCTGGAGTACTGAGCCCAAAAACATTCAGTACTTC. As protein: CAWSTEPKNIQYF.

The chain links TRBV7-9 to TRBJ1-2; D unresolved. V lost 1 base, J lost 3 bases, and 12 bases lay in between. The germline V gene encodes CDR1 SEHNR and CDR2 FQNEAQ (reference sequence). The CDR3 spans 15 residues. CDR3 region: CASSLGAEVHYGYTF. CDR3 nucleotides: TGTGCCAGCAGCTTAGGGGCCGAGGTCCACTATGGCTACACCTTC.

This chain uses TRBV7-2 with TRBJ2-3, with a possible D match to TRBD1 (6 bases). The germline CDR1 and CDR2 sequences are SGHTA and FQGNSA. The length of the CDR3 is 14 residues. V lost 7 bases, J lost 0 bases, and 11 bases lay in between. The CDR3 DNA sequence: TGTGCCAGCACCGGACAGCCTAGCACAGATACGCAGTATTTT. It specifies CASTGQPSTDTQYF.

The V call is TRBV11-1, the J call TRBJ2-5; 13 nucleotides match TRBD2. The CDR3 contains 17 residues. With 1 base clipped from V and 2 bases from J, the junction kept 4 bases outside the gene matches. Per the germline V gene, CDR1 is SGHAT and CDR2 is FQDESV (reference sequence). The CDR3 protein is CASSLVRTSGSQETQYF. CDR3 bases: TGTGCCAGCAGCTTAGTTCGGACTAGCGGGAGTCAAGAGACCCAGTACTTC.

This chain joins TRBV5-1 and TRBJ2-7; possibly TRBD1 for D (6 bases). The CDR3 contains 13 residues. V shed 2 bases and J shed 6 bases, with 12 bases lying between them. Germline V gene data show CDR1 as SGHRS and CDR2 as YFSETQ. The CDR3 here is CASSFTGFLEQYF. Written as DNA, the CDR3 is TGCGCCAGCAGCTTTACAGGGTTTCTCGAGCAGTACTTC.

The rearrangement uses TRBV10-3 and TRBJ2-2; tentative D call: TRBD1 (5 bases). The CDR3 has 15 residues. Germline CDR1 ENHRY, CDR2 SYGVKD. Trimming left V 6 bases short and J 3 bases short, with 14 bases between. DNA of the CDR3: TGTGCCATCAGAGATAGCCAGGGATACACCGGGGAGCTGTTTTTT. Translated: CAIRDSQGYTGELFF.

This clone was observed a handful of times. The genes are TRBV4-2 and TRBJ2-7, with a possible D match to TRBD2 (5 bases). This CDR3 region has 15 residues. V was trimmed by 0 bases and J by 0 bases, leaving 9 bases between them. Germline V CDR1 and CDR2: LGHNA, YNFKEQ. The CDR3 region has the DNA TGTGCCAGCAGCCAAGATTTAGCGCCCTCCTACGAGCAGTACTTC. Its protein product is CASSQDLAPSYEQYF.

CDR3 loop: CASSRKGEEEGKLFF. The DNA for the CDR3 is TGTGCCAGCAGCCGAAAGGGGGAGGAAGAGGGAAAACTGTTTTTT. This chain joins TRBV7-2 and TRBJ1-4; D is perhaps TRBD1 (6 bases). Per the germline V gene, CDR1 is SGHTA and CDR2 is FQGNSA. This CDR3 contains 15 residues. Trimming cost V 5 bases and J 10 bases, with 20 bases left between them.

The sample holds a few counts of this clone. For the CDR3, the DNA is TGTGCCAGCAGCCCCGTAGCGGACCCGAACACCGGGGAGCTGTTTTTT. This translates into CASSPVADPNTGELFF. This rearrangement joins TRBV9 to TRBJ2-2; D may be TRBD2 (6 bases). This CDR3 region has 16 residues. V was shortened by 4 bases and J by 0 bases, with 13 bases between the two germline ends. CDR1 SGDLS and CDR2 YYNGEE come from the germline V gene.

As regards this clone: Additional DNA sequences in this sample encode the identical CDR3. The chain employs TRBV30 and TRBJ1-1, with unresolved D. CDR1 and CDR2 (germline): GTSNPN, SVGIG (reference sequence). The CDR3 totals 14 residues. Trimming stripped 0 bases from V and 0 bases from J, with 8 bases between. CDR3 protein: CAWSVPGLNTEAFF. The CDR3 DNA reads TGTGCCTGGAGTGTTCCCGGCTTGAACACTGAAGCTTTCTTT.

This clone was picked up a small number of times. The chain carries TRBV10-3 and TRBJ2-7; 9 nucleotides line up with TRBD1. CDR3 size: 18 residues. Germline-derived CDR1 and CDR2 are ENHRY and SYGVKD. V was clipped by 3 bases and J by 0 bases; unmatched bases: 12. CDR3 nucleotides: TGTGCCATCAGTGATTTTCCGGGACAGGGTAGAGGCTCCTACGAGCAGTACTTC. Protein sequence: CAISDFPGQGRGSYEQYF.

The chain has TRBV27 and TRBJ2-7, with no clear D. The V gene lost 5 bases and the J gene lost 0 bases, with 11 bases spanning the gap. CDR3 size: 14 residues. Germline CDR1 reads MNHEY; CDR2 reads SMNVEV (reference sequence). CDR3 region: CASSISRLSYEQYF. CDR3 coding DNA: TGTGCCAGCAGTATCAGCCGGCTCTCCTACGAGCAGTACTTC.

CDR3 nucleotides: TGTGCCAGCAGGTCGCAGGGGACAGGCTACGAGCAGTACTTC. Translated, it gives CASRSQGTGYEQYF. This chain connects TRBV28 to TRBJ2-7, with TRBD1 matching over 8 bases. The CDR3 has 14 residues. Losses at the gene ends were 6 bases for V and 3 bases for J; bases not matched to a gene: 7. Germline values: CDR1 MDHEN, CDR2 SYDVKM. Full variable domain (remainder filled in from reference TRBV28 and TRBJ2-7): DVKVTQSSRYLVKRTGEKVFLECVQDMDHENMFWYRQDPGLGLRLIYFSYDVKMKEKGDIPEGYSVSREKKERFSLILESASTNQTSMYLCASRSQGTGYEQYFGPGTRLTVT.

This clone has more than one count but fewer than ten. The rearrangement joins TRBV7-9 to TRBJ1-1; no clear D gene. This CDR3 is built from 11 residues. Germline loops: CDR1 SEHNR, CDR2 FQNEAQ (reference sequence). Trimming left V 5 bases short and J 10 bases short, with 11 bases between. The CDR3 DNA is TGTGCCAGCAGCGCGGCCAGCGGAGCTTTCTTT. It specifies CASSAASGAFF.

This rearrangement joins TRBV29-1 to TRBJ2-1; tentatively, D is TRBD1 or TRBD2 (5 bases each). V was shortened by 6 bases and J by 12 bases, with 18 bases between the two germline ends. The CDR3 loop spans 12 amino acids. Germline CDR1 reads SQVTM; CDR2 reads ANQGSEA. The DNA for the CDR3 is TGCAGCGTCTCCGGGGCCGTGATCGGGCAGTTCTTC. Amino acid sequence: CSVSGAVIGQFF.

This clone was seen a few times. V gene TRBV7-2 combines with J gene TRBJ2-3; a possible D gene is TRBD1 (6 bases). Germline V gives CDR1 SGHTA, CDR2 FQGNSA. The CDR3 is 19 residues long. The V end lost 4 bases, the J end lost 2 bases, and 25 bases lay between the germline ends. The CDR3 nucleotides read TGTGCCAGCAGCTACCAAACGATCCCGACAGGCGTTAACACAGATACGCAGTATTTT. This codes for CASSYQTIPTGVNTDTQYF.

This clone came up a few times. The gene calls are TRBV10-3 and TRBJ1-1; the D gene is possibly TRBD1 (6 bases). The germline V gene has CDR1 ENHRY and CDR2 SYGVKD. Trimming cost V 3 bases and J 1 base, with 15 bases left between them. The length of the CDR3 is 16 residues. CDR3 bases: TGTGCCATCAGTGACAGGGGACCTACTGCGAACACTGAAGCTTTCTTT. Translated: CAISDRGPTANTEAFF.